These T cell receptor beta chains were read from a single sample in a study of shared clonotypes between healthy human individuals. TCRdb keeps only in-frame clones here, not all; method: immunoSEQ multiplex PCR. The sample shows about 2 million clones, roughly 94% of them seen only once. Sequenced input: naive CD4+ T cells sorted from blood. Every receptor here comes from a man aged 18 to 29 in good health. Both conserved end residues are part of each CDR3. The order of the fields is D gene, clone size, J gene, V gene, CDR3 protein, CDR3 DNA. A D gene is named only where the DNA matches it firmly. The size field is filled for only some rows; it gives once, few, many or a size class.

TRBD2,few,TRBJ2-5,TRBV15,CATTPAGAEETQYF,TGTGCCACCACCCCAGCGGGGGCTGAAGAGACCCAGTACTTC
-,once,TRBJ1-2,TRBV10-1,CASSKDPKEGYTF,TGCGCCAGCAGTAAGGATCCGAAGGAAGGCTACACCTTC
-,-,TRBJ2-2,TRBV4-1,CASSQQGGGTGELFF,TGCGCCAGCAGCCAACAGGGAGGAGGAACCGGGGAGCTGTTTTTT
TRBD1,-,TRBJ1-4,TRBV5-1,CASSLTGGNEKLFF,TGCGCCAGCAGCCTGACAGGGGGCAATGAAAAACTGTTTTTT
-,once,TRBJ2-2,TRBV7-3,CASSRAAGELFF,TGTGCCAGCAGCCGGGCGGCCGGGGAGCTGTTTTTT
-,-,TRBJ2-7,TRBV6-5,CASSYSRTANYEQYF,TGTGCCAGCAGTTACTCCAGGACAGCAAACTACGAGCAGTACTTC
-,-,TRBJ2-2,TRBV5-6,CASSSSGELFF,TGTGCCAGCAGCTCTTCCGGGGAGCTGTTTTTT
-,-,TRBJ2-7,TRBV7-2,CASSTATYEQYF,TGTGCCAGCAGCACGGCCACCTACGAGCAGTACTTC
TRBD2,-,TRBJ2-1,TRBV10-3,CAARGGNGKAGGPTRLFF,TGTGCCGCCAGGGGCGGAAATGGCAAAGCGGGAGGGCCAACAAGGCTGTTCTTC
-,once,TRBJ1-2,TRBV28,CASSYNERYGYTF,TGTGCCAGCAGTTACAACGAAAGATATGGCTACACCTTC
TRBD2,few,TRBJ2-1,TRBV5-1,CASSLRPSGGDEQFF,TGCGCCAGCAGCTTGCGGCCTAGCGGCGGGGATGAGCAGTTCTTC
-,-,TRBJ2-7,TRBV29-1,CSVGGGPYEQYF,TGCAGCGTTGGTGGGGGGCCCTACGAGCAGTACTTC
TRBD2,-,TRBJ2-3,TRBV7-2,CASSPLAGGGDTQYF,TGTGCCAGCAGCCCCCTAGCGGGGGGAGGGGATACGCAGTATTTT
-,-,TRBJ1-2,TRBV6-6,CASRAVDYGYTF,TGTGCCAGCAGGGCGGTTGACTATGGCTACACCTTC
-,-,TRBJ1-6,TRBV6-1,CALRSRAGSPLHF,TGTGCCTTAAGAAGCAGGGCCGGTTCACCCCTCCACTTT
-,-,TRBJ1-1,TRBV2,CASSDNTWQGSLMNTEAFF,TGTGCCAGCAGTGATAACACTTGGCAGGGAAGTTTAATGAACACTGAAGCTTTCTTT
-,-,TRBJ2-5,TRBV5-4,CASSRGLRGQETQYF,TGTGCCAGCAGCCGCGGCTTGCGGGGCCAAGAGACCCAGTACTTC
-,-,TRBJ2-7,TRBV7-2,CASSHSRGTYEQYF,TGTGCCAGCAGCCACTCACGGGGCACCTACGAGCAGTACTTC
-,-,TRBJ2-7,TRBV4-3,CASSQETGYEQYF,TGCGCCAGCAGCCAAGAGACAGGCTACGAGCAGTACTTC
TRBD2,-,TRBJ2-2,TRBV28,CASRSGGPPGELFF,TGTGCCTCGCGGAGCGGGGGGCCCCCCGGGGAGCTGTTTTTT
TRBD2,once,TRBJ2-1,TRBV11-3,CASSLAELAGGPSEQFF,TGTGCCAGCAGCTTAGCCGAACTAGCGGGGGGGCCGAGTGAGCAGTTCTTC
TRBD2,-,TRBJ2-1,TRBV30,CAWSNSGSSYNEQFF,TGTGCCTGGAGTAATAGCGGGAGCTCCTACAATGAGCAGTTCTTC
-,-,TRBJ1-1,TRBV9,CASSVGEGLLLNTEAFF,TGTGCCAGCAGCGTAGGCGAGGGACTCCTTCTGAACACTGAAGCTTTCTTT
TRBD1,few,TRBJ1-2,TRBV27,CASSWNRDRAYGYTF,TGTGCCAGCAGTTGGAACCGGGACAGGGCCTATGGCTACACCTTC
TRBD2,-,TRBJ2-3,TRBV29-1,CSVELAGRDTQYF,TGCAGCGTCGAACTAGCGGGGCGGGATACGCAGTATTTT
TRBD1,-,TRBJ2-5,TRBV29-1,CSVEGGQGAKETQYF,TGCAGCGTTGAAGGGGGACAGGGGGCTAAAGAGACCCAGTACTTC
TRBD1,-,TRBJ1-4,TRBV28,CASSLPGTAGEKLFF,TGTGCCAGCAGTTTACCGGGGACAGCCGGTGAAAAACTGTTTTTT
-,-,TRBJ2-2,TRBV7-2,CASSFDGAGTGELFF,TGTGCCAGCAGCTTTGACGGGGCGGGCACCGGGGAGCTGTTTTTT
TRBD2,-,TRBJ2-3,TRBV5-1,CASSSAGGSTDTQYF,TGCGCCAGCAGCTCGGCCGGGGGGAGCACAGATACGCAGTATTTT
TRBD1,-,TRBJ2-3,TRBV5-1,CASRQGGTDTQYF,TGCGCCAGCCGACAGGGGGGGACAGATACGCAGTATTTT
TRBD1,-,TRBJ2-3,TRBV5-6,CASRAGTERDTQYF,TGTGCCAGCAGGGCCGGGACAGAAAGAGATACGCAGTATTTT
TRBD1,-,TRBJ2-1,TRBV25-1,CASSGTGNHEQFF,TGTGCCAGCTCCGGGACAGGGAACCATGAGCAGTTCTTC
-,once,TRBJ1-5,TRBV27,CASSPGPTAGNQPQHF,TGTGCCAGCAGTCCCGGCCCGACAGCAGGCAATCAGCCCCAGCATTTT
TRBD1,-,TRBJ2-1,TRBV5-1,CASSLPGTGNNEQFF,TGCGCCAGCAGCCTACCCGGGACAGGGAACAATGAGCAGTTCTTC
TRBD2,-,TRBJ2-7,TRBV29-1,CSVKSGGAVVNEQYF,TGCAGCGTTAAAAGCGGGGGGGCCGTCGTCAACGAGCAGTACTTC
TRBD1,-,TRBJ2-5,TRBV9,CASSPDRGRETQYF,TGTGCCAGCAGCCCGGACAGGGGCCGGGAGACCCAGTACTTC
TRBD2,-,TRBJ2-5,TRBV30,CAWSVRPSGLGYQETQYF,TGTGCCTGGAGTGTCCGCCCCTCGGGACTAGGTTACCAAGAGACCCAGTACTTC
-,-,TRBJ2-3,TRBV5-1,CASSLPSGTDTQYF,TGCGCCAGCAGCTTGCCTAGCGGCACAGATACGCAGTATTTT
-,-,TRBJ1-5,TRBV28,CASSWGQSNQPQHF,TGTGCCAGCAGTTGGGGACAAAGCAATCAGCCCCAGCATTTT
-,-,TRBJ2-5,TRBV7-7,CASSPQPQETQYF,TGTGCTAGCAGCCCCCAGCCCCAAGAGACCCAGTACTTC
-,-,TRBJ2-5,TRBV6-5,CASSYEPGASKETQYF,TGTGCCAGCAGTTACGAGCCCGGGGCATCCAAAGAGACCCAGTACTTC
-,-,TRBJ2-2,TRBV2,CASSPRQVTTGELFF,TGTGCCAGCAGCCCGAGACAGGTTACCACCGGGGAGCTGTTTTTT
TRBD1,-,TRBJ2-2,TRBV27,CASSLRTGAAGELFF,TGTGCCAGCAGTTTAAGAACAGGGGCGGCCGGGGAGCTGTTTTTT
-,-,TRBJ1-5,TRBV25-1,CASSDTWSNQPQHF,TGTGCCAGCAGTGACACGTGGAGCAATCAGCCCCAGCATTTT
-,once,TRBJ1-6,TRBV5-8,CASSLRRSNSPLHF,TGTGCCAGCAGCTTGAGGAGATCTAATTCACCCCTCCACTTT